This T cell receptor beta chain originates from a study of T-cell memory formation after mild COVID-19. Study overall: In these data, TCR clusters were largely donor specific.

Study-wide results and limits: Prior to infection, memory already included some responding clones, suggesting cross-reactive memory joined.

TCRdb passed the 5' RACE reads through MiXCR, listing each CDR3 protein once. The sample has roughly 240,000 distinct CDR3 sequences, roughly 14% seen once; the top ten hold 2.1%. V gave up 3 bases and J gave up 4 bases, with 15 bases separating them. This CDR3 is built from 16 residues. Looked up from germline, CDR1 is KGHSH and CDR2 is LQKENI. This clonotype has only a few counts. Its target is not known. The TCR originated in an adult woman who had mild COVID-19 (a few samples of this study predate the infection). Cell type and time point are not known. The sample consisted of PBMCs or a T cell subset sorted from them (not recorded which). The chain combines TRBV18 with TRBJ1-4; D remains ambiguous. Here the CDR3 reads CASSPRARAINEKLFF. In DNA form, the CDR3 reads TGTGCCAGCTCACCTCGGGCCCGGGCCATTAATGAAAAACTGTTTTTT.